The 4 T cell receptor beta chains below all came from one sample that was sequenced in a study of T-cell reconstitution after alpha-beta-depleted transplantation in children. Unique molecular identifiers tagged the TCRbeta library. From the PCR reads, TCRdb called clonotypes with MiXCR, one entry per CDR3 protein. The profile covers 500,000 to 750,000 distinct CDR3 sequences, with 25% to 30% appearing a single time and approximately 39% taken by the ten largest. The sequences come from PBMCs, collected before TCRalphabeta/CD19-depleted stem cell transplant. Receptor source: a boy less than two years old with Wiskott-Aldrich syndrome, due to receive a stem cell transplant.

This rearrangement joins TRBV4-1 to TRBJ1-2, with D hard to call. Trimming cost V 0 bases and J 1 base, with 15 bases left between them. The germline V gene encodes CDR1 MGHRA and CDR2 YSYEKL. The CDR3 spans 17 residues. The CDR3 spells CASSQDQGTLINYGYTF. CDR3 nucleotides: TGCGCCAGCAGCCAAGATCAAGGCACCCTTATTAACTATGGCTACACCTTC.

This clonotype was detected many times. Germline and junction disagree at one end, which may indicate a read error. V usage is TRBV18 and J usage is TRBJ1-4; a weak D match, TRBD1 (5 bases). In germline, CDR1 is KGHSH, CDR2 LQKENI. The CDR3 runs 14 residues. The CDR3 loop is CASSSTATNEKLFF. DNA of the CDR3: TGCGCCAGCAGCTCGACAGCAACTAATGAAAAACTGTTTTTT.

This clonotype came up a few times. This rearrangement joins TRBV13 to TRBJ2-6; possibly TRBD2 for D (6 bases). V was pared by 4 bases and J by 0 bases, with 16 bases between. From germline, CDR1 is PRHDT and CDR2 FYEKMQ (reference sequence). The CDR3 runs to 18 residues. DNA for the CDR3: TGTGCCAGCAGCTCCCGCGGGACCTCCTACTCTGGGGCCAACGTCCTGACTTTC. Translating it yields CASSSRGTSYSGANVLTF.

The chain joins TRBV5-1 to TRBJ2-7; perhaps TRBD1 as D (6 bases). Per germline, CDR1 SGHRS and CDR2 YFSETQ. This CDR3 has 13 amino acids. Trimming pared 3 bases from V and 4 bases from J, leaving 11 bases between. As DNA, the CDR3 is TGCGCCAGCAGCTCCCGGGACAAGTACGAGCAGTACTTC. It codes for CASSSRDKYEQYF.